This is a list of T cell receptor beta chains from one sample in a study of molecular identifiers for immune sequencing clone quantification. Each CDR3 protein is one row after TCRdb ran MiXCR on the PCR reads. In the table there are over 550,000 distinct CDR3 sequences, about 25% of which are singletons. The sample comprised naive CD8+ T cells from blood, with Jurkat cell RNA spiked in. These TCRs come from a human donor in good health. Some libraries in this study had Jurkat cell RNA spiked in. CDR3s include the opening cysteine and the closing phenylalanine or tryptophan. A D gene is named only where the DNA matches it firmly. Clone size is not always given. Where it is, it says once, few, many or a class for expanded clones.

D gene,V gene,J gene,clone size,CDR3 DNA,CDR3 protein
NA,TRBV12-3/TRBV12-4,TRBJ1-4,NA,TGTGCCAGCAGTTTACTGGGCCTGGGTGAAAAACTGTTTTTT,CASSLLGLGEKLFF
NA,TRBV7-9,TRBJ2-3,NA,TGTGCCAGCAGCCCCTCGGACAGCGGAGCGATTGGGAGCACAGATACGCAGTATTTT,CASSPSDSGAIGSTDTQYF
NA,TRBV28,TRBJ1-1,NA,TGTGCCAGCTCCCGAGGGGCGAACACTGAAGCTTTCTTT,CASSRGANTEAFF
NA,TRBV4-3,TRBJ1-1,few,TGCGCCAGCAGCCAAGCAAGGGGATGGACTGAAGCTTTCTTT,CASSQARGWTEAFF
NA,TRBV19,TRBJ2-7,NA,TGTGCCAGTACGGGGCGGGACACCTACGAGCAGTACTTC,CASTGRDTYEQYF
TRBD2,TRBV7-9,TRBJ2-1,NA,TGTGCCAGCAGCTCCCAGCGGGGGACCTACAGTGAGCAGTTCTTC,CASSSQRGTYSEQFF
NA,TRBV7-9,TRBJ1-4,many,TGTGCCAGCGGCTTAGTGGAGGGGCGCACTAATGAAAAACTGTTTTTT,CASGLVEGRTNEKLFF
NA,TRBV19,TRBJ2-1,few,TGTGCCAGTAGTGATCGGGTGAGCTCCTACAATGAGCAGTTCTTC,CASSDRVSSYNEQFF
NA,TRBV7-7,TRBJ2-1,NA,TGTGCTAGCAGCGCTAATAGTGGGGCGGATGAGCAGTTCTTC,CASSANSGADEQFF
NA,TRBV7-3,TRBJ2-1,NA,TGTGCCAGCAGCTTATCTGGGGGCCTCTTTTACAATGAGCAGTTCTTC,CASSLSGGLFYNEQFF
NA,TRBV7-6,TRBJ2-1,NA,TGTGCCAGCAGCCCAAATTCGAATAGACGCGGCGGGTACAATGAGCAGTTCTTC,CASSPNSNRRGGYNEQFF
NA,TRBV6-4,TRBJ1-1,NA,TGTGCCTGCAGTACCACAAGACGGGAGAACACTGAAGCTTTCTTT,CACSTTRRENTEAFF
TRBD1,TRBV27,TRBJ1-2,NA,TGTGCCAGCAGTTTATCGATTGACAGGGCGAACTATGGCTACACCTTC,CASSLSIDRANYGYTF
NA,TRBV27,TRBJ1-6,NA,TGTGCCAGCAGTTTAGGCAGCGTAAATTCACCCCTCCACTTT,CASSLGSVNSPLHF
NA,TRBV5-6,TRBJ2-2,many,TGTGCCAGCAGCCCCCAGCGGAAGAACACCGGGGAGCTGTTTTTT,CASSPQRKNTGELFF
NA,TRBV28,TRBJ2-7,many,TGTGCCAGCAGTTTAGGGTTAGGCCCCTACGAGCAGTACTTC,CASSLGLGPYEQYF
NA,TRBV4-1,TRBJ2-7,NA,TGCGCCAGCAGCCAAGATCAGTCCTACGAGCAGTACTTC,CASSQDQSYEQYF
NA,TRBV6-2/TRBV6-3,TRBJ2-7,NA,TGTGCCAGCAGCCACAGTTCGGGACTCCTGTCCTACGAGCAGTACTTC,CASSHSSGLLSYEQYF
NA,TRBV30,TRBJ1-1,many,TGTGCCGGGGGAGAGGACACTGAAGCTTTCTTT,CAGGEDTEAFF
NA,TRBV1,TRBJ1-5,many,TGCACCAGCAGCCAAGTGTATCCATACGTAACTTATCAGCCCCAGCATTTT,CTSSQVYPYVTYQPQHF
NA,TRBV27,TRBJ2-2,NA,TGTGCCAGCAGTTCCATTCACGGGGAGCTGTTTTTT,CASSSIHGELFF
TRBD1,TRBV27,TRBJ1-2,few,TGTGCCAGCAGTTTGGACGGGACAGGGCTGGGCTATGGCTACACCTTC,CASSLDGTGLGYGYTF
NA,TRBV20-1,TRBJ2-7,many,TGCAGTGCTAGAGAGCAGGGAAGGACCTACGAGCAGTACTTC,CSAREQGRTYEQYF
NA,TRBV7-9,TRBJ1-2,many,TGTGCCAGCAGCCCGATCCGAGACACCAACTATGGCTACACCTTC,CASSPIRDTNYGYTF
TRBD2,TRBV24-1,TRBJ2-3,many,TGTGCCACCAGTGATCAAACTAGCGGTCCTAGCACAGATACGCAGTATTTT,CATSDQTSGPSTDTQYF
NA,TRBV21-1,TRBJ2-4,many,TGTGCCAGCATGCAAACCGGGACAGCTTCCGAGAATTACAAAAACATTCAGTACTTC,CASMQTGTASENYKNIQYF
NA,TRBV21-1,TRBJ2-7,many,TGTGCCAGCGCCCGTCCCCAGGGGAGCTCCTACGAGCAGTACTTC,CASARPQGSSYEQYF
NA,TRBV27,TRBJ2-3,NA,TGTGCCAGCAGTTTATCTCAGGGAGCCCAACGCTCAGATACGCAGTATTTT,CASSLSQGAQRSDTQYF
TRBD2,TRBV20-1,TRBJ2-7,few,TGCAGTGCTAGAGATGAGGCTAGCGGTCTCTACGAGCAGTACTTC,CSARDEASGLYEQYF